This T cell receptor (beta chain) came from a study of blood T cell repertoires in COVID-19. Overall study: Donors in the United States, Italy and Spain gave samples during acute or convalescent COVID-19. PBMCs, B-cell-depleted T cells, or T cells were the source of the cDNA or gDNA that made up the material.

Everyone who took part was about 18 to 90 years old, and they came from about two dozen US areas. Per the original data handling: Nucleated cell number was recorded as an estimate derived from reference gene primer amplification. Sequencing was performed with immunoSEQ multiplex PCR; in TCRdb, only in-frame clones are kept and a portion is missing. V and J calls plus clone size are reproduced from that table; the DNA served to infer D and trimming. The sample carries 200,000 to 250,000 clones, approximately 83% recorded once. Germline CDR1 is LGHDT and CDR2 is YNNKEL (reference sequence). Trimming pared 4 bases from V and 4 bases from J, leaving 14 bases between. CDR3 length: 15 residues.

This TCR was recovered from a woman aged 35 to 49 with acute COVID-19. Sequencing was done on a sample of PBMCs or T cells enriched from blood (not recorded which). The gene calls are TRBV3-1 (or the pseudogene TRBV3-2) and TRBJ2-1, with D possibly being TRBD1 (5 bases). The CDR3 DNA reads TGTGCCAGCAGCCCCCTAAGGGGCGTGTACAATGAGCAGTTCTTC. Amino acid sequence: CASSPLRGVYNEQFF.